The next 11 T cell receptor delta chains were all read from a single sample in a study of fetal and pediatric gammadelta thymocytes. TCRdb ran CATT on the reads. This table has 1,500 to 2,000 delta-chain clones, roughly 15% appearing once. The source material was Vgamma9Vdelta2 gamma-delta T cells from the thymus. Subset described: sorted CD3+gammadeltaTCR+Vgamma9+Vdelta2+ thymocytes. All receptors come from a child who underwent cardiac surgery and was recorded as healthy.

This clone is large within its sample. V usage is TRDV2 and J usage is TRDJ1; 12 nucleotides align to TRDD3. The CDR3 has 20 amino acids. Germline assignment: CDR1 GEAIGNYY and CDR2 EKD. The V gene end was trimmed by 0 bases and the J gene end by 3 bases; junction bases not matched to a gene: 16. Here the CDR3 reads CACDTERFSTGGYTPDKLIF. CDR3 in DNA: TGTGCCTGTGACACCGAGCGTTTCTCAACTGGGGGATACACCCCCGATAAACTCATCTTT.

This clone was seen a few times. V usage is TRDV2 and J usage is TRDJ1; D unclear. The V and J ends lost 2 bases and 0 bases respectively, with 27 bases between them. The CDR3 is made up of 20 amino acids. Germline CDR1 is GEAIGNYY and CDR2 is EKD. CDR3 loop: CACDNSTRRDTDGYTDKLIF. Here the CDR3 DNA reads TGTGCCTGTGACAACTCTACGAGGCGGGACACCGACGGGTACACCGATAAACTCATCTTT.

This clone ranks as large. This chain uses TRDV2 with TRDJ1; TRDD3 agrees at 13 bases. This CDR3 region has 17 residues. Germline V gene sequence: CDR1 GEAIGNYY, CDR2 EKD. V lost 4 bases, J lost 7 bases, and 14 bases stayed unmatched. CDR3 sequence reads: CACDPRTGGYVGGKLIF. CDR3 DNA sequence: TGTGCCTGTGATCCCCGAACTGGGGGATACGTCGGGGGTAAACTCATCTTT.

Regarding this clone: This may be a read error, as it is one base from a much larger clone. Distinct nucleotide sequences in the sample also encode this CDR3. The rearrangement joins TRDV2 to TRDJ3; 8 positions match TRDD3. The J gene was not available in TCRdb and was assigned here by matching the DNA to germline segments. This CDR3 contains 20 residues. Germline CDR1 and CDR2: GEAIGNYY and EKD. With V trimmed by 3 bases and J by 4 bases, 16 bases remained unmatched. CDR3 sequence reads: CACDHSTGGSPSWDTRQMFF. CDR3 coding DNA: TGTGCCTGTGACCACAGTACTGGGGGCTCCCCCTCTTGGGACACCCGACAGATGTTTTTC.

A note on this clone: The likely explanation is a read error, given a far larger clone one base away. This rearrangement joins TRDV2 to TRDJ1; D gene uncertain. Because TCRdb records no J gene, it was assigned here through a match of the DNA to germline. Trimming took 4 bases from V and 0 from J, leaving 26 bases between them. Germline V CDR1 and CDR2: GEAIGNYY, EKD. This CDR3 spans 19 amino acids. The chain's CDR3 is CACDTGLRLGPKYTDKLIF. The CDR3 nucleotides read TGTGCCTGTGATACCGGGTTACGATTGGGCCCGAAGTACACCGATAAACTCATCTTT.

Judged by abundance, this clone is large. The genes are TRDV2 and TRDJ1, with 9 bases identical to TRDD3. Losses at the gene ends were 3 bases for V and 0 bases for J; bases not matched to a gene: 10. CDR3 length: 17 amino acids. Per the germline V gene, CDR1 is GEAIGNYY and CDR2 is EKD. In DNA form, the CDR3 reads TGTGCCTGTGACGGGACTACTGGGGGAAAGTACACCGATAAACTCATCTTT. Protein: CACDGTTGGKYTDKLIF.

By proportion, this clone is large. This sequence joins TRDV2 and TRDJ1; 11 nucleotides match TRDD3. The CDR3 extends over 18 amino acids. CDR1 and CDR2 (germline): GEAIGNYY, EKD. The trim removed 3 bases at V and 1 base at J, leaving 12 bases unmatched. CDR3 region: CACDEDWGIRESTDKLIF. CDR3 nucleotide sequence: TGTGCCTGTGACGAGGATTGGGGGATACGCGAGAGCACCGATAAACTCATCTTT.

This clone is labeled medium-sized. The rearrangement uses TRDV2 and TRDJ1, with 11 bases fitting TRDD3. CDR3 length: 23 amino acids. V was clipped by 0 bases and J by 3 bases; unmatched bases: 26. Germline CDR1 and CDR2: GEAIGNYY and EKD. The DNA of the CDR3 is TGTGCCTGTGACACCAACCCCCCGGCCTTCCTACCGACTGGGGGATATTTGGCCGATAAACTCATCTTT. This sequence encodes CACDTNPPAFLPTGGYLADKLIF.

In its sample, this clone is medium-sized (0.01 to 0.1%). The chain links TRDV2 to TRDJ3; a possible D gene is TRDD3 (5 bases). V lost 1 base to trimming and J lost 1 base, with 19 bases between them. This CDR3 spans 20 amino acids. Germline-derived CDR1 and CDR2 are GEAIGNYY and EKD. CDR3 bases: TGTGCCTGTGACACGGGAGGGATCCCGAACCATTCCTGGGACACCCGACAGATGTTTTTC. Residues: CACDTGGIPNHSWDTRQMFF.

This chain joins TRDV2 and TRDJ1; 8 bases agree with TRDD3. Assignment of the J gene here rests on matching the DNA to germline, because TCRdb gives none. V lost 2 bases and J lost 2; bases outside the gene matches: 9. Germline V gives CDR1 GEAIGNYY, CDR2 EKD. This CDR3 is 16 amino acids long. Here the CDR3 DNA reads TGTGCCTGTGACAAGCTGGGGGAACCCGCTACCGATAAACTCATCTTT. It encodes CACDKLGEPATDKLIF.

By its share, this clone is medium-sized (0.01 to 0.1%). V and J are TRDV2 and TRDJ1, with 10 bases fitting TRDD3. Trimming removed 2 bases from V and 1 base from J; junction bases left unmatched: 6. The CDR3 contains 16 residues. Germline assignment: CDR1 GEAIGNYY and CDR2 EKD. The CDR3 nucleotides are TGTGCCTGTGACAGGCGACTGGGGGATTTCACCGATAAACTCATCTTT. It is translated as CACDRRLGDFTDKLIF.